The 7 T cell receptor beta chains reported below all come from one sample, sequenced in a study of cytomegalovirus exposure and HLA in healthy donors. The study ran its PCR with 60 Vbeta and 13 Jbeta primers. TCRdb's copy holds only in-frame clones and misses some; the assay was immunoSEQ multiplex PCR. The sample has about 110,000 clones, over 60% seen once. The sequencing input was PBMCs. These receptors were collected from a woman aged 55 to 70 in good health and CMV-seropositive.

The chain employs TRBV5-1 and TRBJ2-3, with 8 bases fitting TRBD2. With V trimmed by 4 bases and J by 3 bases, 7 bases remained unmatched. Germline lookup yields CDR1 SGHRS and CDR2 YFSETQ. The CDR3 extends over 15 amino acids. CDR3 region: CASSPSGSGTDTQYF. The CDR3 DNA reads TGCGCCAGCAGCCCAAGCGGGAGTGGAACAGATACGCAGTATTTT.

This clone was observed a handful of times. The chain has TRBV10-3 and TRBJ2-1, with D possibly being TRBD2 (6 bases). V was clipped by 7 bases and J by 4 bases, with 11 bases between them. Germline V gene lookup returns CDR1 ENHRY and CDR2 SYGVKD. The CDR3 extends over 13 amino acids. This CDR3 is CAITPSEYNEQFF. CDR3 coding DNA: TGTGCCATCACCCCTAGCGAATACAATGAGCAGTTCTTC.

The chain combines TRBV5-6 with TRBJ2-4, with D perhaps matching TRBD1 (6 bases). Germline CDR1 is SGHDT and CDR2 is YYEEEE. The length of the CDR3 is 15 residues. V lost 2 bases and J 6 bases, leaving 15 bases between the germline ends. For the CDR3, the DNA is TGTGCCAGCAGCTTATGGCAGGGGTGGGGAAACATTCAGTACTTC. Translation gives CASSLWQGWGNIQYF.

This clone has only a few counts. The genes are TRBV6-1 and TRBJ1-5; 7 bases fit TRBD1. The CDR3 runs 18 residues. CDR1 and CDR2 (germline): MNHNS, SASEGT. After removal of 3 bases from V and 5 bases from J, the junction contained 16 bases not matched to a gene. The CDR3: CASSDYRGAILQHQPQHF. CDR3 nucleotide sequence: TGTGCCAGCAGTGATTACAGGGGCGCTATCCTCCAACATCAGCCCCAGCATTTT.

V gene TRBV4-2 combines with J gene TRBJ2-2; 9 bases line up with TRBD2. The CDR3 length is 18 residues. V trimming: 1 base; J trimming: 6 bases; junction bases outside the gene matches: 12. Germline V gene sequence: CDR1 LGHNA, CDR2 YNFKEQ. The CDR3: CASSQGTAGTSSPGELFF. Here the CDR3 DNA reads TGTGCCAGCAGCCAAGGGACAGCCGGGACTAGCTCACCCGGGGAGCTGTTTTTT.

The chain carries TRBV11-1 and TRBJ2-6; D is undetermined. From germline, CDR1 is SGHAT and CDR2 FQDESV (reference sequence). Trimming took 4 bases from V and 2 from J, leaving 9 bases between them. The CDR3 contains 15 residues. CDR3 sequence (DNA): TGTGCCAGCAGCTCACGGAGTGCTGGGGCCAACGTCCTGACTTTC. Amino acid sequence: CASSSRSAGANVLTF.

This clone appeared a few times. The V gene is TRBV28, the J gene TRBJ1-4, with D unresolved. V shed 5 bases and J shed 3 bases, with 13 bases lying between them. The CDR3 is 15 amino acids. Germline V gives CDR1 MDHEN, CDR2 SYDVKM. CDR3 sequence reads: CASSPGGGPNEKLFF. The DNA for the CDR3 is TGTGCCAGCAGTCCCGGTGGCGGCCCTAATGAAAAACTGTTTTTT.